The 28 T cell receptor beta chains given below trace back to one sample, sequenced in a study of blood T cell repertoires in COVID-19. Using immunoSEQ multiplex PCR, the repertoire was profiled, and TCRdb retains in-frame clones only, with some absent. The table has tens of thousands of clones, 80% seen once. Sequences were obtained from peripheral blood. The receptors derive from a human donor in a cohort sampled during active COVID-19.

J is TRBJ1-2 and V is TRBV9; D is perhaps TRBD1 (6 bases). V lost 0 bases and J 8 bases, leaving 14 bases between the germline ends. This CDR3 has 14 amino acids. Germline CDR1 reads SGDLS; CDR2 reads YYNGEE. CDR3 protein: CASSVALDQGGYTF. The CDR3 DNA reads TGTGCCAGCAGCGTAGCGCTGGATCAGGGGGGCTACACCTTC.

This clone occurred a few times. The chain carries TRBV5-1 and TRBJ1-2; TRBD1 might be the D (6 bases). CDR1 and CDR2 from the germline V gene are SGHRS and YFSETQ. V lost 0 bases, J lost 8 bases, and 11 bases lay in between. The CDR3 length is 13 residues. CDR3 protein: CASSLVQGQGYTF. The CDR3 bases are TGCGCCAGCAGCTTGGTCCAGGGACAAGGCTACACCTTC.

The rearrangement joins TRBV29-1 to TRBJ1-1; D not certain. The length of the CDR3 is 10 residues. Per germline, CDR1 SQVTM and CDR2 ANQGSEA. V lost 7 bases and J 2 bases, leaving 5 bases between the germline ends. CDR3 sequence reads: CSAHNTEAFF. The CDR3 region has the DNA TGCAGCGCTCATAACACTGAAGCTTTCTTT. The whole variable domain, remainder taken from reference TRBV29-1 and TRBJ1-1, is SAVISQKPSRDICQRGTSLTIQCQVDSQVTMMFWYRQQPGQSLTLIATANQGSEATYESGFVIDKFPISRPNLTFSTLTVSNMSPEDSSIYLCSAHNTEAFFGQGTRLTVV.

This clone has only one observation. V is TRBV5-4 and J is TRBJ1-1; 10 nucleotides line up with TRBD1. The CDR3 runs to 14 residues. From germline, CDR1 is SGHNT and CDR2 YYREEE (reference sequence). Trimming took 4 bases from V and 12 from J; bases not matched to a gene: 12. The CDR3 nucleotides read TGTGCCAGCAGCCCGGGACAGGGGAGGGGAGGGTCTTTCTTT. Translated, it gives CASSPGQGRGGSFF.

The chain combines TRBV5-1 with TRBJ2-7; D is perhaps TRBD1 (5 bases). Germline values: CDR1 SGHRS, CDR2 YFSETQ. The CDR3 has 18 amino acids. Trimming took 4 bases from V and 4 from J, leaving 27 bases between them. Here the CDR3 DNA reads TGCGCCAGCAGCCCCGGAAGGGGCGCATCTCCCTTCGATTACGAGCAGTACGTC. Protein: CASSPGRGASPFDYEQYV.

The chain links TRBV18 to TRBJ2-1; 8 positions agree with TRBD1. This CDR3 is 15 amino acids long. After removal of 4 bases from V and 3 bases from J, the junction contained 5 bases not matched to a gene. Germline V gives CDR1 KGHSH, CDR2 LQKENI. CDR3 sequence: CASSQGQGVYNEQFF. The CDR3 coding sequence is TGTGCCAGCTCACAAGGACAGGGAGTCTACAATGAGCAGTTCTTC.

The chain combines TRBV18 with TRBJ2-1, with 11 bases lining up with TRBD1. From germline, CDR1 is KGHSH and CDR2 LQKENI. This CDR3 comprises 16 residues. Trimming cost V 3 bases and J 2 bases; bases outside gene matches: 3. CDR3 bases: TGTGCCAGCTCACCCCGGGACAGGGGGACCTACAATGAGCAGTTCTTC. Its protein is CASSPRDRGTYNEQFF.

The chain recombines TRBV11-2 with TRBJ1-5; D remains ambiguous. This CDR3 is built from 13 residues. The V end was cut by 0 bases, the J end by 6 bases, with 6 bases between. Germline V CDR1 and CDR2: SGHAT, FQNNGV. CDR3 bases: TGTGCCAGCAGCTTAGACGTTATTCAGCCCCAGCATTTT. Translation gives CASSLDVIQPQHF.

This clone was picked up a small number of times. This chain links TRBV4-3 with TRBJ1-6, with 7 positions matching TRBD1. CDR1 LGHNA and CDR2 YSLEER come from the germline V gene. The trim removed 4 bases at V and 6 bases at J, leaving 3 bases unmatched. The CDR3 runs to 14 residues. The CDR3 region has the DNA TGCGCCAGCAGCCGCCGGGACAGTAATTCACCCCTCCACTTT. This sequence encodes CASSRRDSNSPLHF.

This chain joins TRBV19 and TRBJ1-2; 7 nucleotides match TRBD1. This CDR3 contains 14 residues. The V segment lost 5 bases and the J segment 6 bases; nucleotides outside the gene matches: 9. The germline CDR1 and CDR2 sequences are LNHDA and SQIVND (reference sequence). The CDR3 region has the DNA TGTGCCAGTAGTTTGCGCTCGGGACAGCATGGCTACACCTTC. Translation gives CASSLRSGQHGYTF.

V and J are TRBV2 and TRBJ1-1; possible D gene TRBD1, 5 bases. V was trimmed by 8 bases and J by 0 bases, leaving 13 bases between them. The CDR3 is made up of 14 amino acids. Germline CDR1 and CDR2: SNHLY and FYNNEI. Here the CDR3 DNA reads TGTGCCAGCTCCGGCGGGGGGATGAACACTGAAGCTTTCTTT. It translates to CASSGGGMNTEAFF.

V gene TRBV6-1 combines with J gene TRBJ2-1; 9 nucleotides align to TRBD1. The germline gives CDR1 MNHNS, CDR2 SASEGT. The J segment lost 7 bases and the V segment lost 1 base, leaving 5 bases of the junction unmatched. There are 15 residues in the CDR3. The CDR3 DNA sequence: TGTGCCAGCAGTGAAGGGGGGACAGGGTGGAATGAGCAGTTCTTC. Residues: CASSEGGTGWNEQFF.

CDR3 DNA sequence: TGTGCCAGCAGCTTTACAGGGATACATGAGCAGTTCTTC. It translates to CASSFTGIHEQFF. This chain joins TRBV11-3 and TRBJ2-1; a weak D match, TRBD1 (6 bases). Germline V gene lookup returns CDR1 SGHNT and CDR2 YENEEA. This CDR3 comprises 13 residues. The germline V and J ends were trimmed by 3 bases and 8 bases, with 11 bases remaining between them. The full variable domain, completed using reference TRBV11-3 and TRBJ2-1, is EAGVVQSPRYKIIEKKQPVAFWCNPISGHNTLYWYLQNLGQGPELLIRYENEEAVDDSQLPKDRFSAERLKGVDSTLKIQPAELGDSAVYLCASSFTGIHEQFFGPGTRLTVL.

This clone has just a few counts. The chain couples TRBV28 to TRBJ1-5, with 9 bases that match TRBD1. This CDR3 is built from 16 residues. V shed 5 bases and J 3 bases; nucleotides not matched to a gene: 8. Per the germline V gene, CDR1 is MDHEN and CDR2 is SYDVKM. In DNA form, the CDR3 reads TGTGCCAGCAGTCCACAGGGACAGGGAAACAATCAGCCCCAGCATTTT. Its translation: CASSPQGQGNNQPQHF.

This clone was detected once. CDR3 sequence: CASRGGTGEHYGYTF. CDR3 bases: TGTGCCAGCCGGGGGGGGACAGGGGAGCACTATGGCTACACCTTC. The chain is built from TRBV6-5 and TRBJ1-2, with 10 bases aligning to TRBD1. The CDR3 runs 15 residues. CDR1 and CDR2 from the germline V gene are MNHEY and SVGAGI. The junction had 9 bases not matched to a gene; V was cut back by 8 bases and J by 3 bases.

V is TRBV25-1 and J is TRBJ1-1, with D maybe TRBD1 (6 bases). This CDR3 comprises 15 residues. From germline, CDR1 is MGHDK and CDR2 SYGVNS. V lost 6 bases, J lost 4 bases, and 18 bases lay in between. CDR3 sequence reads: CASSWGTTGTTEAFF. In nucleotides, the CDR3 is TGTGCCAGCAGCTGGGGGACCACAGGGACCACTGAAGCTTTCTTT.

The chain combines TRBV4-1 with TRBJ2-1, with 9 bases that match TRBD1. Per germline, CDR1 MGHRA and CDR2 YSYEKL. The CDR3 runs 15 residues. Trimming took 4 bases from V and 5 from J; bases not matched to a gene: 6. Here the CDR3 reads CASSPWDRENNEQFF. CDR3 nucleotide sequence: TGCGCCAGCAGCCCCTGGGACAGGGAGAACAATGAGCAGTTCTTC.

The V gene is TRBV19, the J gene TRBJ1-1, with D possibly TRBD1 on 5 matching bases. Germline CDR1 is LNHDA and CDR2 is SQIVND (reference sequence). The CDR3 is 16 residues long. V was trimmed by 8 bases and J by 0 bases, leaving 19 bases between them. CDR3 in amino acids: CASGSDPTDLNTEAFF. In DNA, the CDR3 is TGTGCCAGTGGATCAGACCCGACAGACTTGAACACTGAAGCTTTCTTT. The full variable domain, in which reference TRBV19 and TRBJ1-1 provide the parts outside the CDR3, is DGGITQSPKYLFRKEGQNVTLSCEQNLNHDAMYWYRQDPGQGLRLIYYSQIVNDFQKGDIAEGYSVSREKKESFPLTVTSAQKNPTAFYLCASGSDPTDLNTEAFFGQGTRLTVV.

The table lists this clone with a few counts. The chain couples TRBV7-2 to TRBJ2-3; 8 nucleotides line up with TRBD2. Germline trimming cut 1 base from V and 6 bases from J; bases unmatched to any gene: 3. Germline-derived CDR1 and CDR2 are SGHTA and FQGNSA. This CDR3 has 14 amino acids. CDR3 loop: CASSLGTSPDTQYF. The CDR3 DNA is TGTGCCAGCAGCTTAGGGACTAGCCCCGATACGCAGTATTTT.

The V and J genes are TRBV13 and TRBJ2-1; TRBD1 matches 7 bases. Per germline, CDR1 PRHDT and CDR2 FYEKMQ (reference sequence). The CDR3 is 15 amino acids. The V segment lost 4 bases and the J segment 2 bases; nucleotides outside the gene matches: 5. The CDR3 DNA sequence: TGTGCCAGCAGCTCTCGACAGGGAGCCTACAATGAGCAGTTCTTC. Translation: CASSSRQGAYNEQFF.

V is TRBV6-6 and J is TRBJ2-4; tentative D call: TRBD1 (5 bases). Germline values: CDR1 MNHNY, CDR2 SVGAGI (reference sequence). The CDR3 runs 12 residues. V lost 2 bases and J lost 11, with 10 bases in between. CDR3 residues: CASSYQGFVQYF. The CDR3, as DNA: TGTGCCAGCAGTTACCAGGGTTTCGTTCAGTACTTC.

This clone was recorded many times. The CDR3 DNA sequence: TGTGCCAGCAGCTCCTTGTCTAGCGGTGAGCAGTACGTC. This encodes CASSSLSSGEQYV. This rearrangement joins TRBV7-2 to TRBJ2-7; the match to TRBD2 covers 7 bases. CDR3 size: 13 residues. The trim removed 4 bases at V and 7 bases at J, leaving 7 bases unmatched. From germline, CDR1 is SGHTA and CDR2 FQGNSA.

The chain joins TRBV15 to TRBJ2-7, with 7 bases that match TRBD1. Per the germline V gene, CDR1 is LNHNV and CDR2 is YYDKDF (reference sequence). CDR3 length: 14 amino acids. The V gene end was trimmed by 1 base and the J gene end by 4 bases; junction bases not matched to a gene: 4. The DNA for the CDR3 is TGTGCCACCAGCAGAGTCAGGGGGTCATACGAGCAGTACTTC. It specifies CATSRVRGSYEQYF.

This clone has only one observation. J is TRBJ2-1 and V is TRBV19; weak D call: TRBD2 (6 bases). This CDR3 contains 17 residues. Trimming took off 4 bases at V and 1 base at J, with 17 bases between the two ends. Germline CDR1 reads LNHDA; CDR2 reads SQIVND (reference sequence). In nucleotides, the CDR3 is TGTGCCAGTAGTAACACCAGGAGGAGGGCGTCCTACAATGAGCAGTTCTTC. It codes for CASSNTRRRASYNEQFF.

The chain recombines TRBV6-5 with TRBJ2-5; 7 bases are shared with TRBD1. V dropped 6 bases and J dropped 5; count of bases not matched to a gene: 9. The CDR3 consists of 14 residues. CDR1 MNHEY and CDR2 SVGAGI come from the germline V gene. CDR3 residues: CASSAYRGRETQYF. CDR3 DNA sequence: TGTGCCAGCAGCGCCTACAGGGGCAGGGAGACCCAGTACTTC.

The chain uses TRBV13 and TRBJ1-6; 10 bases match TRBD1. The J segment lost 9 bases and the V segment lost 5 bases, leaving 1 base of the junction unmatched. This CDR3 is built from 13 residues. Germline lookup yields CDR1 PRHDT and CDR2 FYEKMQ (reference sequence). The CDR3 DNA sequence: TGTGCCAGCAGCGGGGACAGGGGTTCACCCCTCCACTTT. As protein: CASSGDRGSPLHF.

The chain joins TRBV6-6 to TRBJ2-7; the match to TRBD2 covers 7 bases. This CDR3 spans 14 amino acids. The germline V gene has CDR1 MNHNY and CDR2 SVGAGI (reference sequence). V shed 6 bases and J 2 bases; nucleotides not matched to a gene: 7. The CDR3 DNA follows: TGTGCCAGCAGGCCGACCGGGGGGACCTACGAGCAGTACGTC. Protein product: CASRPTGGTYEQYV.

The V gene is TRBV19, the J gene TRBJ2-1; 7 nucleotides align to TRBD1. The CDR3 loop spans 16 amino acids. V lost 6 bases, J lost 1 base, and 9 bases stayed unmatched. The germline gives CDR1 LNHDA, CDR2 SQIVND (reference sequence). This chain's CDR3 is CASRDSKGASYNEQFF. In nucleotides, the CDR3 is TGTGCCAGTAGAGACTCCAAGGGGGCGTCCTACAATGAGCAGTTCTTC.